This T cell receptor (beta chain) appears in the sequencing data of a study of technical replicates of blood from a handful of donors. The CDR3 runs 14 residues. The germline V gene has CDR1 MGHRA and CDR2 YSYEKL. V lost 3 bases and J lost 5, with 14 bases in between. Data came from immunoSEQ multiplex PCR; TCRdb stores just in-frame clones and leaves some out. This table has about 80,000 clones, roughly nine tenths appearing once. The TCR originated in a human donor in good health. Specimen: T cells isolated from PBMCs. This rearrangement joins TRBV4-1 to TRBJ2-7; D is perhaps TRBD1 (7 bases). The CDR3: CASSQLDREDEQYF. DNA of the CDR3: TGCGCCAGCAGCCAGTTAGACAGGGAGGACGAGCAGTACTTC.